The present T cell receptor beta chain was sequenced within a study of blood T cell repertoires in COVID-19. Study context: Acute-phase and convalescent COVID-19 samples originated in the United States, Italy and Spain. Sample material is recorded as cDNA or gDNA derived from T cells, B-cell-depleted T cells, or PBMCs.

Under the authors' procedure: The assay estimated nucleated cells by amplifying reference gene primers. Clones were sequenced by immunoSEQ multiplex PCR, and TCRdb holds only the in-frame ones, with some missing. That table furnishes V, J and clone size, whereas the DNA furnished D and trimming. There are 130,000 to 150,000 clones in the sample; approximately 80% occur only once, and over 4% lies in the top ten. This CDR3 is 13 amino acids long. V was pared by 6 bases and J by 2 bases, with 11 bases between. Germline V gene sequence: CDR1 MNHEY, CDR2 SVGAGI. The genes are TRBV6-5 and TRBJ2-7, with D possibly TRBD1 on 5 matching bases. This receptor was identified in a woman between 45 and 60 years old with acute or convalescent COVID-19. What was sequenced was peripheral blood. CDR3 in amino acids: CASSQDSTYEQYF. The DNA for the CDR3 is TGTGCCAGCAGCCAAGACAGCACCTACGAGCAGTACTTC.